This is a list of T cell receptor beta chains from one sample in a study of T cell responses to AZD1222 COVID-19 vaccine. Some clones are missing from TCRdb's copy, which holds only in-frame ones; the method was immunoSEQ multiplex PCR. In the table there are 120,000 or so clones, roughly 91% of which are singletons. The sample here was peripheral blood, taken on day 0 of AZD1222 vaccination. The receptor set was obtained from an adult in good health. CDR3s include the opening cysteine and the closing phenylalanine or tryptophan. Each record gives: D gene, V gene, J gene, clone size, CDR3 DNA, CDR3 protein. D genes are given only for firm matches. Where a row states a size, it is once, few, many or the class of an expanded clone; other rows omit it.

D: TRBD1; V: TRBV27; J: TRBJ2-7; size: -; DNA: TGTGCCAGCAGTCCCCGACAGGGACCCTACGAGCAGTACTTC; CDR3: CASSPRQGPYEQYF
D: TRBD1; V: TRBV30; J: TRBJ1-4; size: -; DNA: TGTGCCTGGAGTCCAATAGACGGGACAGGGCGGATGGATGAAAAACTGTTTTTT; CDR3: CAWSPIDGTGRMDEKLFF
D: -; V: TRBV5-1; J: TRBJ1-3; size: -; DNA: TGCGCCAGCTATCCAGGCAGAGGCTCTGGAAACACCATATATTTT; CDR3: CASYPGRGSGNTIYF
D: TRBD2; V: TRBV29-1; J: TRBJ2-1; size: -; DNA: TGCAGCGTTGAAGAATCGACTAGCGGGAGAATCAATGAGCAGTTCTTC; CDR3: CSVEESTSGRINEQFF
D: -; V: TRBV12-3/TRBV12-4; J: TRBJ1-2; size: -; DNA: TGTGCCAGCAGTTTTGACAGAAACTATGGCTACACCTTC; CDR3: CASSFDRNYGYTF
D: TRBD1; V: TRBV18; J: TRBJ2-3; size: once; DNA: TGTGCCAGCTCAGGGCAGACAGGGGCGACAGATACGCAGTATTTT; CDR3: CASSGQTGATDTQYF
D: -; V: TRBV30; J: TRBJ2-1; size: -; DNA: TGTGCCTGGAGCGATACTAGTCCCTCCTACAATGAGCAGTTCTTC; CDR3: CAWSDTSPSYNEQFF
D: -; V: TRBV5-1; J: TRBJ2-5; size: -; DNA: TGCGCCAGCAGCTTGGCCCCTCTGGAGACCCAGTACTTC; CDR3: CASSLAPLETQYF
D: -; V: TRBV19; J: TRBJ1-4; size: -; DNA: TGTGCCAGTAGTATACTCGGCAGGGTGACTAATGAAAAACTGTTTTTT; CDR3: CASSILGRVTNEKLFF
D: -; V: TRBV12-5; J: TRBJ1-4; size: -; DNA: TGTGCTAGTGGTTGGGGGGAAGGGCTGAATGAAAAACTGTTTTTT; CDR3: CASGWGEGLNEKLFF
D: -; V: TRBV20-1; J: TRBJ1-4; size: -; DNA: TGCAGTGCTAGCGGGGGTGAAAAACTGTTTTTT; CDR3: CSASGGEKLFF
D: TRBD1; V: TRBV10-3; J: TRBJ1-6; size: -; DNA: TGTGCCATCAGTGTTGGGACAGGCAATTCACCCCTCCACTTT; CDR3: CAISVGTGNSPLHF
D: -; V: TRBV18; J: TRBJ2-3; size: -; DNA: TGTGCCAGCTCACCACTCGGACTTAGCCCCCCAGATACGCAGTATTTT; CDR3: CASSPLGLSPPDTQYF
D: -; V: TRBV20-1; J: TRBJ2-3; size: -; DNA: TGCAGTGCTAGTCATTCAGATACGCAGTATTTT; CDR3: CSASHSDTQYF
D: -; V: TRBV20-1; J: TRBJ2-1; size: -; DNA: TGCAGTGCTAGAAGGGCTGATGAGCAGTTCTTC; CDR3: CSARRADEQFF
D: -; V: TRBV27; J: TRBJ1-1; size: -; DNA: TGTGCCGGGGGAGGGTCCCCGAACACTGAAGCTTTCTTT; CDR3: CAGGGSPNTEAFF
D: -; V: TRBV5-6; J: TRBJ2-7; size: few; DNA: TGTGCCAGCTCCTCGACAGACGCATCCTACGAGCAGTACTTC; CDR3: CASSSTDASYEQYF
D: -; V: TRBV20-1; J: TRBJ2-7; size: -; DNA: TGCAGTGCTAGTGCCCCCCAATCCTACGAGCAGTACTTC; CDR3: CSASAPQSYEQYF
D: TRBD1; V: TRBV19; J: TRBJ1-1; size: -; DNA: TGTGCCAGTAGTATTTTTCCCGGGACAGCGAACACTGAAGCTTTCTTT; CDR3: CASSIFPGTANTEAFF
D: TRBD1; V: TRBV19; J: TRBJ1-3; size: once; DNA: TGTGCCAGTAGTACCGGGACAGCCAACGGAAACACCATATATTTT; CDR3: CASSTGTANGNTIYF
D: -; V: TRBV21-1; J: TRBJ1-2; size: -; DNA: TGTGCCAGCAACCCCGTGAGTCTCTGCACCTTC; CDR3: CASNPVSLCTF
D: TRBD1; V: TRBV7-9; J: TRBJ1-5; size: -; DNA: TGTGCCAGTTGGACCGCCCAGGGGGATCAGCCCCAGCATTTT; CDR3: CASWTAQGDQPQHF
D: -; V: TRBV3-1/TRBV3-2; J: TRBJ2-2; size: -; DNA: TGTGCCAGCAGCCAAGGCCCCACCTCTCTCGGCTCCGGGGAGCTGTTTTTT; CDR3: CASSQGPTSLGSGELFF
D: -; V: TRBV30; J: TRBJ2-5; size: -; DNA: TGTGCCTGGAGTGTACGGTCAGGTCTTCAAGAGACCCAGTACTTC; CDR3: CAWSVRSGLQETQYF
D: TRBD2; V: TRBV29-1; J: TRBJ2-1; size: -; DNA: TGCAGCGCCGAAACGGGACTAGCGGGAGGGCCCGATGAGCAGTTCTTC; CDR3: CSAETGLAGGPDEQFF
D: TRBD2; V: TRBV7-3; J: TRBJ2-2; size: -; DNA: TGTGCCAGCAGCTTAGCGGGAGCCGGGGAGCTGTTTTTT; CDR3: CASSLAGAGELFF
D: -; V: TRBV11-2; J: TRBJ1-2; size: -; DNA: TGTGCCAGCAGCTTAGATACGGGCAGCTATGGCTACACCTTC; CDR3: CASSLDTGSYGYTF
D: TRBD1; V: TRBV19; J: TRBJ1-5; size: -; DNA: TGTGCCAGTAGTCCTCTTGGAGGGAATTTCGGGACAGGCTACAATCAGCCCCAGCATTTT; CDR3: CASSPLGGNFGTGYNQPQHF
D: -; V: TRBV15; J: TRBJ2-5; size: -; DNA: TGTGCCACCAGCAGAGCTAGGGTCGAGACCCAGTACTTC; CDR3: CATSRARVETQYF
D: -; V: TRBV5-1; J: TRBJ2-2; size: -; DNA: TGCGCCAGCAGCTTGGGAGAAGGGGCGGTAGGCACCGGGGAGCTGTTTTTT; CDR3: CASSLGEGAVGTGELFF
D: TRBD1; V: TRBV27; J: TRBJ1-2; size: -; DNA: TGTGCCAGCAGTTTATCGATCCGGGACAGGGGAGGAGATGGCTACACCTTC; CDR3: CASSLSIRDRGGDGYTF
D: -; V: TRBV25-1; J: TRBJ2-3; size: -; DNA: TGTGCCAGCAGTTATACCTGGGATACGCAGTATTTT; CDR3: CASSYTWDTQYF
D: -; V: TRBV2; J: TRBJ2-7; size: -; DNA: TGTGCCAGCATTTTCTCTAGCGTCTCCTACGAGCAGTACTTC; CDR3: CASIFSSVSYEQYF
D: -; V: TRBV7-6; J: TRBJ2-6; size: -; DNA: TGTGCCAGCAGCTTATTTGGGTCGGGGGCCAACGTCCTGACTTTC; CDR3: CASSLFGSGANVLTF
D: TRBD2; V: TRBV5-1; J: TRBJ2-7; size: -; DNA: TGCGCCCGCCGCCCGGGGGGGAGGGCCGGGGGCGGCCACGAGCAGTACTTC; CDR3: CARRPGGRAGGGHEQYF
D: -; V: TRBV12-5; J: TRBJ2-1; size: once; DNA: TGTGCTAGTGGTTTATCGTACAATGAGCAGTTCTTC; CDR3: CASGLSYNEQFF
D: -; V: TRBV5-4; J: TRBJ1-4; size: -; DNA: TGTGCCAGCAGCTGGAGGGGCGACGCAACTAATGAAAAACTGTTTTTT; CDR3: CASSWRGDATNEKLFF
D: TRBD2; V: TRBV14; J: TRBJ2-1; size: -; DNA: TGTGCCAGCAGGCCCGGGACTAGTCCGAGGGATGAGCTGTTCTTC; CDR3: CASRPGTSPRDELFF
D: -; V: TRBV5-1; J: TRBJ1-1; size: once; DNA: TGCGCCAGCAGCTGGGGGTTTGGGGTCACTGAAGCTTTCTTT; CDR3: CASSWGFGVTEAFF
D: -; V: TRBV5-1; J: TRBJ1-3; size: -; DNA: TGCGCCAGCAGCCTCGGCCGCTCTGGAAACACCATATATTTT; CDR3: CASSLGRSGNTIYF
D: -; V: TRBV13; J: TRBJ1-2; size: -; DNA: TGTGCCAGCAGCTTAGAAGTTGGGGGTTATGGCTACACCTTC; CDR3: CASSLEVGGYGYTF
D: -; V: TRBV15; J: TRBJ2-3; size: -; DNA: TGTGCCACCAGCAGGGGCCAGGGGAGTGGCACAGATACGCAGTATTTT; CDR3: CATSRGQGSGTDTQYF
D: -; V: TRBV19; J: TRBJ2-7; size: -; DNA: TGTGCCAGTAGTACGGACTATTACTACGAGCAGTACTTC; CDR3: CASSTDYYYEQYF
D: -; V: TRBV5-6; J: TRBJ1-5; size: -; DNA: TGTGCCAGCAGCTTGTCGACGGGGAACAATCAGCCCCAGCATTTT; CDR3: CASSLSTGNNQPQHF
D: TRBD1; V: TRBV29-1; J: TRBJ2-7; size: -; DNA: TGCAGCGTTGGACAGGGGCCCCTGGGCGAGCAGTACTTC; CDR3: CSVGQGPLGEQYF
D: TRBD1; V: TRBV27; J: TRBJ1-4; size: -; DNA: TGTGCCAGCAGTTCCAGGACAGGGGGGCTTGAAAAACTGTTTTTT; CDR3: CASSSRTGGLEKLFF
D: TRBD2; V: TRBV9; J: TRBJ2-1; size: -; DNA: TGTGCCAGCAGCGTAGAGAGGACGGCGGGAGGGTCCTACAATGAGCAGTTCTTC; CDR3: CASSVERTAGGSYNEQFF
D: -; V: TRBV2; J: TRBJ2-7; size: -; DNA: TGTGCCAGCAGTGGGTTGACAGGCACCGAGCAGTACTTC; CDR3: CASSGLTGTEQYF
D: -; V: TRBV23-1; J: TRBJ1-5; size: -; DNA: TGCGCCAGCAGTCAAACCTGCGACATATCGAATAATAGCAATCAGCCCCAGCATTTT; CDR3: CASSQTCDISNNSNQPQHF
D: -; V: TRBV27; J: TRBJ1-2; size: -; DNA: TGTGCCAGCAGTACTACCCGGGACGTTCGCCGAGGCTACACCTTC; CDR3: CASSTTRDVRRGYTF
D: -; V: TRBV12-3/TRBV12-4; J: TRBJ1-2; size: -; DNA: TGTGCCAGCAGTCTCGGGGGGGGCTACACCTTC; CDR3: CASSLGGGYTF
D: -; V: TRBV6-1; J: TRBJ2-7; size: -; DNA: TGTGCCAGCAGTGAAGTACGGGGGTCCTCCTACGAGCAGTACTTC; CDR3: CASSEVRGSSYEQYF
D: -; V: TRBV15; J: TRBJ1-1; size: -; DNA: TGTGCCACCAGCAGCAGCCTTCACCGGCGGGACACTGAAGCTTTCTTT; CDR3: CATSSSLHRRDTEAFF
D: TRBD1; V: TRBV6-5; J: TRBJ1-5; size: -; DNA: TGTGCCAGCAGATCAGGACAGGTCAATCAGCCCCAGCATTTT; CDR3: CASRSGQVNQPQHF